What follows describes a single T cell receptor (beta chain). The time point: week 3, after first cycle of checkpoint inhibitor. Generated by immunoSEQ multiplex PCR, the TCRdb table keeps only in-frame clones and is missing some. The sample consists of approximately 5,900 clones, about 80% of them appearing once. This record belongs to a study of blood T cell dynamics during melanoma immunotherapy. Germline CDR1 and CDR2: SGHNT and YYREEE (reference sequence). This CDR3 has 15 amino acids. With 2 bases clipped from V and 2 bases from J, the junction kept 7 bases outside the gene matches. The J gene is TRBJ2-7, the V gene TRBV5-4, with 7 bases identical to TRBD2. Specimen: blood, collected from a patient treated with checkpoint blockade. The sequence derives from a human donor with melanoma. The CDR3 sequence: CASSFLAVAPYEQYF. The CDR3, as DNA: TGTGCCAGCAGCTTCCTAGCGGTAGCCCCCTACGAGCAGTACTTC.